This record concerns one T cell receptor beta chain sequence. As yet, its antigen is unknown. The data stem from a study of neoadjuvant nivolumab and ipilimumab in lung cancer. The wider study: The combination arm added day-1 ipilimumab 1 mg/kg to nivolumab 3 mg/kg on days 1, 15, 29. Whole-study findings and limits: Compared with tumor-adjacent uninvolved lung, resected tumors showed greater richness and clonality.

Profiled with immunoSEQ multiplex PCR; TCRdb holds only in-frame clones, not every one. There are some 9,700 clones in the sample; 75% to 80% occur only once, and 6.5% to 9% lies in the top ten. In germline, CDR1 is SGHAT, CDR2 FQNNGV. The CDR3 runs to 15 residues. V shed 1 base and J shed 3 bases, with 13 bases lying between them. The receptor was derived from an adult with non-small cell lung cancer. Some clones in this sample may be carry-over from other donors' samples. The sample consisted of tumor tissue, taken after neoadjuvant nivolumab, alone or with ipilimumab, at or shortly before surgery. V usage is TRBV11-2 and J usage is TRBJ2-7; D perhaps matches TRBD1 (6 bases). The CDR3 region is CASSLVDGGYYEQYF. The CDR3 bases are TGTGCCAGCAGCTTAGTGGATGGGGGCTACTACGAGCAGTACTTC.